The 31 T cell receptor beta chains in this list originate from one sample, sequenced in a study of blood T cell repertoires in COVID-19. The assay was immunoSEQ multiplex PCR, and TCRdb's table has in-frame clones only and misses some. The sample includes about 320,000 clones, roughly nine tenths of them seen just once. Sequencing used peripheral blood. The receptor source for this set is a man younger than 30 who had recovered from COVID-19.

This chain joins TRBV7-9 and TRBJ2-1; TRBD1 aligns across 8 bases. CDR1 SEHNR and CDR2 FQNEAQ come from the germline V gene (reference sequence). The CDR3 sequence is 17 residues long. V trimming: 2 bases; J trimming: 6 bases; junction bases outside the gene matches: 12. The CDR3, as DNA: TGTGCCAGCAGCTTATCCCCGGACAGGGTAGGCCGCAATGAGCAGTTCTTC. It encodes CASSLSPDRVGRNEQFF.

The chain couples TRBV9 to TRBJ1-1; D gene unclear. The V end lost 3 bases, the J end lost 2 bases, and 11 bases lay between the germline ends. Germline-derived CDR1 and CDR2 are SGDLS and YYNGEE. CDR3 length equals 14 residues. CDR3 sequence reads: CASSEQTHNTEAFF. Here the CDR3 DNA reads TGTGCCAGCAGCGAACAGACGCATAACACTGAAGCTTTCTTT.

The chain is built from TRBV7-2 and TRBJ2-3, with D perhaps TRBD1 (5 bases). Germline CDR1 reads SGHTA; CDR2 reads FQGNSA. The CDR3 extends over 14 amino acids. V lost 7 bases, J lost 4 bases, and 15 bases lay in between. CDR3 in amino acids: CASNQRAGPDTQYF. The DNA for the CDR3 is TGTGCCAGCAACCAAAGAGCAGGGCCAGATACGCAGTATTTT.

The chain combines TRBV7-3 with TRBJ2-1; 16 positions match TRBD2. Germline-derived CDR1 and CDR2 are SGHTA and FQGTGA. This CDR3 has 17 amino acids. Trimming removed 5 bases from V and 10 bases from J; junction bases left unmatched: 11. In nucleotides, the CDR3 is TGTGCCAGCAGCCCCCGGGGGACTAGCGGGGGGGCGAAGGAGCAGTTCTTC. Residues: CASSPRGTSGGAKEQFF.

The genes are TRBV18 and TRBJ2-3; D is perhaps TRBD2 (6 bases). The CDR3 is 15 amino acids. Between the trimmed V and J ends, which lost 3 bases and 3 bases, there was a span of 13 bases. Germline V lookup: CDR1 KGHSH, CDR2 LQKENI. The CDR3 coding sequence is TGTGCCAGCTCACCCCCCGGGGGTTTGACAGATACGCAGTATTTT. This encodes CASSPPGGLTDTQYF.

The rearrangement links TRBV3-1 (or the pseudogene TRBV3-2) to TRBJ2-5; D perhaps matches TRBD2 (6 bases). V shed 1 base and J shed 1 base, with 13 bases lying between them. Looked up from germline, CDR1 is LGHDT and CDR2 is YNNKEL (reference sequence). This CDR3 spans 16 amino acids. CDR3 region: CASSQVLLATQETQYF. CDR3 DNA sequence: TGTGCCAGCAGCCAAGTGCTTCTAGCGACCCAAGAGACCCAGTACTTC.

The chain recombines TRBV9 with TRBJ2-1; TRBD2 matches 8 bases. Germline V gives CDR1 SGDLS, CDR2 YYNGEE. Trimming at V came to 2 bases and at J to 4 bases, leaving 8 bases not matched to a gene. The CDR3 loop spans 16 amino acids. The DNA for the CDR3 is TGTGCCAGCAGCGTCAGCGGGAGCGAACTGTACAATGAGCAGTTCTTC. This codes for CASSVSGSELYNEQFF.

The chain joins TRBV5-1 to TRBJ2-3, with D possibly TRBD1 on 5 matching bases. This CDR3 has 15 residues. Per the germline V gene, CDR1 is SGHRS and CDR2 is YFSETQ. The V end was cut by 1 base, the J end by 2 bases, with 11 bases between. DNA for the CDR3: TGCGCCAGCAGCTTGTCAGGGTTTAACACAGATACGCAGTATTTT. Protein product: CASSLSGFNTDTQYF.

This rearrangement joins TRBV6-1 to TRBJ1-2; 7 bases map to TRBD1. Germline V gene sequence: CDR1 MNHNS, CDR2 SASEGT. The J segment lost 0 bases and the V segment lost 4 bases, leaving 8 bases of the junction unmatched. This CDR3 spans 16 amino acids. The CDR3 loop reads CASSVTRTGTNYGYTF. CDR3 nucleotide sequence: TGTGCCAGCAGTGTCACTCGGACAGGCACTAACTATGGCTACACCTTC.

This chain links TRBV19 with TRBJ1-1; tentatively, D is TRBD1 (5 bases). The CDR3 extends over 15 amino acids. V was pared by 3 bases and J by 5 bases, with 16 bases between. Germline CDR1 and CDR2: LNHDA and SQIVND (reference sequence). CDR3: CASSIGGVGATEAFF. CDR3 bases: TGTGCCAGTAGTATCGGGGGGGTCGGCGCTACTGAAGCTTTCTTT. Full variable domain (remainder filled in from reference TRBV19 and TRBJ1-1): DGGITQSPKYLFRKEGQNVTLSCEQNLNHDAMYWYRQDPGQGLRLIYYSQIVNDFQKGDIAEGYSVSREKKESFPLTVTSAQKNPTAFYLCASSIGGVGATEAFFGQGTRLTVV.

The V and J genes are TRBV4-1 and TRBJ2-7; D remains unclear. This CDR3 has 14 amino acids. Germline values: CDR1 MGHRA, CDR2 YSYEKL. Trimming pared 4 bases from V and 4 bases from J, leaving 14 bases between. CDR3 amino acids: CASSPILTDYEQYF. The CDR3 nucleotides read TGCGCCAGCAGCCCCATTTTAACAGATTACGAGCAGTACTTC.

The gene calls are TRBV7-9 and TRBJ2-1; 16 bases line up with TRBD2. Per germline, CDR1 SEHNR and CDR2 FQNEAQ (reference sequence). This CDR3 contains 15 residues. The J segment lost 10 bases and the V segment lost 5 bases, leaving 5 bases of the junction unmatched. CDR3 sequence reads: CASSGTSGRAAEQFF. The CDR3 coding sequence is TGTGCCAGCAGCGGGACTAGCGGGAGGGCCGCCGAGCAGTTCTTC. The variable domain in full, completed from reference TRBV7-9 and TRBJ2-1, reads DTGVSQNPRHKITKRGQNVTFRCDPISEHNRLYWYRQTLGQGPEFLTYFQNEAQLEKSRLLSDRFSAERPKGSFSTLEIQRTEQGDSAMYLCASSGTSGRAAEQFFGPGTRLTVL.

This sequence joins TRBV5-1 and TRBJ1-2; a possible D gene is TRBD1 (6 bases). The V end was cut by 4 bases, the J end by 8 bases, with 24 bases between. The CDR3 spans 16 residues. CDR1 and CDR2 from the germline V gene are SGHRS and YFSETQ. CDR3 coding DNA: TGCGCCAGCAGCCCCGAGGCTCTCATTAACCAGGGGGGCTACACCTTC. It yields the protein CASSPEALINQGGYTF. Supplemented by reference TRBV5-1 and TRBJ1-2, the full variable domain reads KAGVTQTPRYLIKTRGQQVTLSCSPISGHRSVSWYQQTPGQGLQFLFEYFSETQRNKGNFPGRFSGRQFSNSRSEMNVSTLELGDSALYLCASSPEALINQGGYTFGSGTRLTVV.

The chain links TRBV6-2 or TRBV6-3 to TRBJ2-2; D remains ambiguous. V was cut by 2 bases and J by 8 bases, with 9 bases left in between. The CDR3 covers 13 residues. CDR1 is MNHEY, CDR2 SVGEGT, per germline. The CDR3 DNA is TGTGCCAGCAGTTACCTACTCCCGGGGGAGCTGTTTTTT. It codes for CASSYLLPGELFF.

The chain employs TRBV6-5 and TRBJ2-1, with 11 bases fitting TRBD1. The CDR3 sequence is 14 residues long. J lost 10 bases, V lost 7 bases, and 9 bases had no gene match. CDR1 is MNHEY, CDR2 SVGAGI, per germline. CDR3 in DNA: TGTGCCAGCACCGGACAGGGGGCAGGAGGGGAGCAGTTCTTC. Its translation: CASTGQGAGGEQFF.

The chain couples TRBV12-3 or TRBV12-4 to TRBJ1-5, with 9 nucleotides matching TRBD1. V lost 7 bases, J lost 6 bases, and 4 bases stayed unmatched. This CDR3 has 13 amino acids. The CDR3 loop is CASKGTGLQPQHF. Written as DNA, the CDR3 is TGTGCCAGCAAAGGGACAGGGCTTCAGCCCCAGCATTTT.

This chain joins TRBV4-2 and TRBJ2-7; 7 bases match TRBD1. The V segment lost 3 bases and the J segment 2 bases; nucleotides outside the gene matches: 13. CDR3 length: 17 amino acids. From germline, CDR1 is LGHNA and CDR2 YNFKEQ. The CDR3 spells CASSHPKAGTATYEQYF. The CDR3 bases are TGTGCCAGCAGCCATCCTAAGGCCGGGACAGCAACCTACGAGCAGTACTTC.

The V call is TRBV18, the J call TRBJ1-1; D is unresolved. The CDR3 is 16 residues long. Germline V CDR1 and CDR2: KGHSH, LQKENI. Trimming cost V 4 bases and J 3 bases, with 18 bases left between them. This CDR3 reads CASSRVGGVGDTEAFF. The CDR3 DNA follows: TGTGCCAGCTCACGTGTTGGTGGAGTCGGGGACACTGAAGCTTTCTTT.

The chain employs TRBV4-3 and TRBJ2-7; TRBD1 matches 8 bases. The germline gives CDR1 LGHNA, CDR2 YSLEER. The CDR3 runs 16 residues. The V gene end was trimmed by 1 base and the J gene end by 2 bases; junction bases not matched to a gene: 7. For the CDR3, the DNA is TGCGCCAGCAGCCAAGCTGGACAGGGAGGTCCCTACGAGCAGTACTTC. Its translation: CASSQAGQGGPYEQYF.

The J gene is TRBJ2-7, the V gene TRBV5-4; the match to TRBD1 covers 11 bases. The germline gives CDR1 SGHNT, CDR2 YYREEE (reference sequence). This CDR3 is built from 15 residues. The V gene end was trimmed by 2 bases and the J gene end by 7 bases; junction bases not matched to a gene: 8. The CDR3 loop reads CASSLPGQGAVEQYF. The CDR3, as DNA: TGTGCCAGCAGCTTACCTGGACAGGGGGCGGTTGAGCAGTACTTC.

The chain employs TRBV4-1 and TRBJ2-7; TRBD2 matches 10 bases. V dropped 0 bases and J dropped 6; count of bases not matched to a gene: 5. The CDR3 loop spans 15 amino acids. Germline CDR1 MGHRA, CDR2 YSYEKL. In nucleotides, the CDR3 is TGCGCCAGCAGCCAAGATCCTTGGACTAGCGGCGAGCAGTACTTC. As protein: CASSQDPWTSGEQYF.

This clone was recorded a few times. This chain joins TRBV19 and TRBJ1-1; no reliable D call. Trimming shortened V by 3 bases and J by 4 bases, and 12 bases separated the two germline ends. The CDR3 covers 14 residues. From germline, CDR1 is LNHDA and CDR2 SQIVND (reference sequence). CDR3 coding DNA: TGTGCCAGTAGTATCAGAGGGTACGGCACTGAAGCTTTCTTT. Residues: CASSIRGYGTEAFF.

The chain combines TRBV5-1 with TRBJ2-7; D may be TRBD2 (5 bases). Trimming left V 1 base short and J 4 bases short, with 15 bases between. The CDR3 has 15 residues. The germline V gene has CDR1 SGHRS and CDR2 YFSETQ. This CDR3 reads CASSLQSGLPYEQYF. The CDR3 DNA reads TGCGCCAGCAGCTTGCAATCCGGACTGCCTTACGAGCAGTACTTC.

This clone was observed once. V and J are TRBV2 and TRBJ1-5, with no clear D. The CDR3 contains 14 residues. The germline gives CDR1 SNHLY, CDR2 FYNNEI. Trimming took 6 bases from V and 1 from J, leaving 10 bases between them. CDR3 in DNA: TGTGCCAGCAGGGAGGGTACGAGCAATCAGCCCCAGCATTTT. Its protein product is CASREGTSNQPQHF. The full variable domain, in which reference TRBV2 and TRBJ1-5 provide the parts outside the CDR3, is EPEVTQTPSHQVTQMGQEVILRCVPISNHLYFYWYRQILGQKVEFLVSFYNNEISEKSEIFDDQFSVERPDGSNFTLKIRSTKLEDSAMYFCASREGTSNQPQHFGDGTRLSIL.

The chain recombines TRBV7-2 with TRBJ2-2; 7 bases line up with TRBD1. Germline V lookup: CDR1 SGHTA, CDR2 FQGNSA. The V segment lost 2 bases and the J segment 4 bases; nucleotides outside the gene matches: 7. There are 16 residues in the CDR3. This CDR3 reads CASSLKGGPGTGELFF. In DNA, the CDR3 is TGTGCCAGCAGCTTAAAAGGGGGCCCGGGCACCGGGGAGCTGTTTTTT.

The chain links TRBV18 to TRBJ2-5; 8 nucleotides align to TRBD1. The CDR3 runs 14 residues. The V gene's germline CDR1 is KGHSH and CDR2 LQKENI. V lost 6 bases and J lost 5; bases outside the gene matches: 8. In DNA, the CDR3 is TGTGCCAGCTCTCCCACCGGACAGGGCGAGACCCAGTACTTC. This sequence encodes CASSPTGQGETQYF.

This clone was picked up a small number of times. The chain joins TRBV4-3 to TRBJ2-7; tentatively, D is TRBD1 (6 bases). Trimming left V 8 bases short and J 2 bases short, with 16 bases between. The CDR3 length is 14 residues. Germline V CDR1 and CDR2: LGHNA, YSLEER. The CDR3 DNA reads as TGCGCCAGCGCCATGGAGACAGGTACCTACGAGCAGTACTTC. Protein sequence: CASAMETGTYEQYF.

The chain links TRBV27 to TRBJ1-1; D uncertain. CDR1 is MNHEY and CDR2 is SMNVEV in the germline V gene (reference sequence). V lost 6 bases and J lost 1, with 18 bases in between. CDR3 length: 16 residues. The CDR3 coding sequence is TGTGCCAGCAGCATTGGCCCCCCTCGAGGGAACACTGAAGCTTTCTTT. The encoded protein is CASSIGPPRGNTEAFF.

The rearrangement joins TRBV21-1 to TRBJ1-1; TRBD1 reflects the table's D call only, with no check against the DNA. TRBV21-1 has pseudogene status. The CDR3 length is 14 residues. CDR3 DNA sequence: TGTGCCAGCACCAACCTGGGGCTGAACACTGAAGCTTTCTTT. Translation gives CASTNLGLNTEAFF.

The chain employs TRBV10-3 and TRBJ1-3; the D gene is possibly TRBD1 (6 bases). From germline, CDR1 is ENHRY and CDR2 SYGVKD. The germline V and J ends were trimmed by 6 bases and 0 bases, with 12 bases remaining between them. The CDR3 consists of 15 residues. The CDR3 DNA reads as TGTGCCATCAGGGACAGTACGGCCTCTGGAAACACCATATATTTT. Translation gives CAIRDSTASGNTIYF.

This rearrangement joins TRBV18 to TRBJ1-2, with 8 bases aligning to TRBD1. Germline loops: CDR1 KGHSH, CDR2 LQKENI. V was clipped by 6 bases and J by 1 base; unmatched bases: 7. This CDR3 region has 15 residues. The CDR3 is CASSGQGDRNYGYTF. The CDR3 DNA sequence: TGTGCCAGCTCCGGACAGGGTGATCGTAACTATGGCTACACCTTC.